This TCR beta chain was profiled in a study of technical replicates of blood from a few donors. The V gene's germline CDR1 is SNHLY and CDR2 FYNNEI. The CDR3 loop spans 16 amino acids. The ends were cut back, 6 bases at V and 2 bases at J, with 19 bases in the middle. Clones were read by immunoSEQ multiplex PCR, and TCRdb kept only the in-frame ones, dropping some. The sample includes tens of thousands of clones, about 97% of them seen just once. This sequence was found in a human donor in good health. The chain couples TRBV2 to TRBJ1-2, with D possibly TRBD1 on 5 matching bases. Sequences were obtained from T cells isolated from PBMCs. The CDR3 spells CASSGIGEGMNYGYTF. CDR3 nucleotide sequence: TGTGCCAGCAGCGGAATAGGGGAAGGTATGAACTATGGCTACACCTTC.